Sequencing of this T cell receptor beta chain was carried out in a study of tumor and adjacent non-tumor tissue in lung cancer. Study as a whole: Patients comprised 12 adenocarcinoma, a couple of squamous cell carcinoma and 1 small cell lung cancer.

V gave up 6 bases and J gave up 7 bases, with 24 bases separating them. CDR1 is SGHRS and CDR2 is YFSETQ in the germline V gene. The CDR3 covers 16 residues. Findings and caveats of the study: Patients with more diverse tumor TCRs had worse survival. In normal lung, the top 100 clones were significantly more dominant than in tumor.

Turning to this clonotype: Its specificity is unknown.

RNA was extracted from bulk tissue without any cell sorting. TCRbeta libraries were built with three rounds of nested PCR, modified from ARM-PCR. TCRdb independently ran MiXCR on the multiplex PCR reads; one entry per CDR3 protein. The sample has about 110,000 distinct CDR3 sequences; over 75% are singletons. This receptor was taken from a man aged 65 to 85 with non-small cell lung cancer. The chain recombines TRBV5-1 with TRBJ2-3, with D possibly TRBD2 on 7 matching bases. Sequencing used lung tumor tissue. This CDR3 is CASTPFYSGGSNTQYF. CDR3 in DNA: TGCGCCAGCACCCCCTTTTATTCGGGGGGCTCGAATACGCAGTATTTT.